Each of the 27 T cell receptor beta chains below was sequenced from the same sample in a study of T cell repertoires in ileal Crohn's disease. Assay used: immunoSEQ multiplex PCR; TCRdb lists only in-frame clones, some missing. The table has 14,000 or so clones, approximately 63% seen once. The source material was ileal tissue. These receptors all stem from an adult with Crohn's disease.

The chain has TRBV28 and TRBJ2-7; the D gene is possibly TRBD1 (5 bases). This CDR3 has 14 residues. The V gene's germline CDR1 is MDHEN and CDR2 SYDVKM. V was cut by 7 bases and J by 3 bases, with 16 bases left in between. This CDR3 is CASTTLDRLYEQYF. CDR3 coding DNA: TGTGCCAGCACCACGCTCGACAGACTCTACGAGCAGTACTTC.

Only one count was recorded for this clone. The genes are TRBV7-6 and TRBJ2-3, with 10 bases identical to TRBD2. Looked up from germline, CDR1 is SGHVS and CDR2 is FNYEAQ. V shed 4 bases, J shed 6 bases, and the junction held 10 bases outside the gene matches. The CDR3 is made up of 16 amino acids. The CDR3: CASSSPAGGGRDTQYF. CDR3 bases: TGTGCCAGCAGCTCGCCAGCGGGGGGGGGCAGGGATACGCAGTATTTT.

This sequence joins TRBV11-3 and TRBJ2-3, with D possibly being TRBD2 (6 bases). CDR3 length: 12 residues. The V end was cut by 4 bases, the J end by 6 bases, with 8 bases between. The germline V gene has CDR1 SGHNT and CDR2 YENEEA. CDR3 in DNA: TGTGCCAGCAGCTCAAGCGGGGATACGCAGTATTTT. Translated: CASSSSGDTQYF.

By sample share, this clone is medium-sized. Here the CDR3 DNA reads TGCGCCAGCAGCCCGGGACAGCAAGAGACCCAGTACTTC. Translation gives CASSPGQQETQYF. The J gene is TRBJ2-5, the V gene TRBV4-1; 7 bases align to TRBD1. Looked up from germline, CDR1 is MGHRA and CDR2 is YSYEKL. The ends lost 4 bases at V and 2 bases at J; junction bases unmatched: 1. The CDR3 sequence is 13 residues long.

J is TRBJ1-6 and V is TRBV9, with TRBD1 as a possible D gene (6 bases). V was shortened by 4 bases and J by 9 bases, with 17 bases between the two germline ends. The length of the CDR3 is 15 residues. The germline CDR1 and CDR2 sequences are SGDLS and YYNGEE. CDR3 loop: CASSITGTTISPLHF. Written as DNA, the CDR3 is TGTGCCAGCAGCATAACCGGGACAACAATTTCACCCCTCCACTTT.

This clone was seen only once. The chain carries TRBV6-5 and TRBJ2-1; 9 nucleotides align to TRBD2. The CDR3 totals 16 residues. Per germline, CDR1 MNHEY and CDR2 SVGAGI. Trimming took 2 bases from V and 3 from J; bases not matched to a gene: 5. The CDR3 nucleotides are TGTGCCAGCAGTTACCAAGTAGCGGGGGTCTACAATGAGCAGTTCTTC. This translates into CASSYQVAGVYNEQFF.

V gene TRBV19 combines with J gene TRBJ1-3; 9 bases are shared with TRBD1. The germline V gene has CDR1 LNHDA and CDR2 SQIVND (reference sequence). J lost 8 bases, V lost 7 bases, and 9 bases had no gene match. There are 14 residues in the CDR3. CDR3 bases: TGTGCCAGTACTTCACAGGGGGCAGTACACACCATATATTTT. Residues: CASTSQGAVHTIYF.

J is TRBJ1-2 and V is TRBV28; 12 nucleotides agree with TRBD1. This CDR3 comprises 15 residues. V lost 5 bases to trimming and J lost 2 bases; unmatched junction nucleotides: 3. Germline V gives CDR1 MDHEN, CDR2 SYDVKM. DNA of the CDR3: TGTGCCAGCAGTCCCGGGACAGGGGGCAACTATGGCTACACCTTC. As protein: CASSPGTGGNYGYTF.

About this clone: This same CDR3 is encoded by further DNA sequences in the sample. The J gene is TRBJ1-5, the V gene TRBV28, with D uncertain. The CDR3 has 13 residues. V was trimmed by 2 bases and J by 5 bases, leaving 7 bases between them. Germline V CDR1 and CDR2: MDHEN, SYDVKM. Here the CDR3 reads CASSLTAHQPQHF. DNA for the CDR3: TGTGCCAGCAGTTTAACAGCTCATCAGCCCCAGCATTTT.

The rearrangement joins TRBV29-1 to TRBJ1-1; no reliable D call. The CDR3 has 12 amino acids. Germline V gene lookup returns CDR1 SQVTM and CDR2 ANQGSEA. The V end lost 6 bases, the J end lost 6 bases, and 14 bases lay between the germline ends. The CDR3 region has the DNA TGCAGCGTGACCCGGGTGGTGGCTGAAGCTTTCTTT. Protein sequence: CSVTRVVAEAFF.

The chain carries TRBV11-2 and TRBJ2-1, with 13 bases aligning to TRBD2. Germline-derived CDR1 and CDR2 are SGHAT and FQNNGV. J gave up 3 bases and V 5 bases, and 4 bases lay outside the gene matches. CDR3 length equals 16 residues. The CDR3 loop is CASSPRLAGGYNEQFF. The CDR3 DNA reads as TGTGCCAGCAGCCCCCGACTAGCGGGGGGCTACAATGAGCAGTTCTTC.

This clone was detected only a few times. This chain connects TRBV6-5 to TRBJ1-4; a weak D match, TRBD1 (6 bases). Looked up from germline, CDR1 is MNHEY and CDR2 is SVGAGI. CDR3 length: 15 amino acids. V shed 6 bases and J shed 0 bases, with 11 bases lying between them. The CDR3 DNA is TGTGCCAGCAGACAGGGCTCCTCAACTAATGAAAAACTGTTTTTT. It codes for CASRQGSSTNEKLFF.

The chain recombines TRBV27 with TRBJ1-2; D gene ambiguous. Looked up from germline, CDR1 is MNHEY and CDR2 is SMNVEV (reference sequence). The ends were cut back, 2 bases at V and 0 bases at J, with 4 bases in the middle. There are 13 residues in the CDR3. The CDR3 bases are TGTGCCAGCAGTTTAGTGGCTAACTATGGCTACACCTTC. Protein: CASSLVANYGYTF.

The CDR3 DNA reads TGTGCCACCAGGGAAACGACAGGGTACTATGGCTACACCTTC. Amino acid sequence: CATRETTGYYGYTF. The V gene is TRBV11-1, the J gene TRBJ1-2; 7 bases agree with TRBD1. This CDR3 has 14 amino acids. Germline CDR1 is SGHAT and CDR2 is FQDESV (reference sequence). Trimming cost V 10 bases and J 3 bases; bases outside gene matches: 11.

The V gene is TRBV19, the J gene TRBJ1-2, with no clear D. Trimming cost V 1 base and J 2 bases, with 17 bases left between them. The CDR3 extends over 17 amino acids. Germline V gene data show CDR1 as LNHDA and CDR2 as SQIVND (reference sequence). CDR3 coding DNA: TGTGCCAGTAGTATAGGATCAAAGGGTGGAGGAAACTATGGCTACACCTTC. Encoded protein: CASSIGSKGGGNYGYTF.

J is TRBJ2-1 and V is TRBV7-3; 8 bases are shared with TRBD2. V lost 5 bases and J lost 6; bases outside the gene matches: 3. Germline assignment: CDR1 SGHTA and CDR2 FQGTGA. The CDR3 sequence is 13 residues long. CDR3 loop: CASSQGTSNEQFF. The CDR3 DNA follows: TGTGCCAGCAGCCAAGGGACTAGCAATGAGCAGTTCTTC.

With regard to this clone: Other DNA sequences in this sample translate to the same CDR3. J is TRBJ1-5 and V is TRBV2; no clear D gene. Germline V gives CDR1 SNHLY, CDR2 FYNNEI. The CDR3 spans 15 residues. V shed 6 bases and J shed 0 bases, with 12 bases lying between them. As DNA, the CDR3 is TGTGCCAGCAGGGGCGGGGATTATAGCAATCAGCCCCAGCATTTT. It translates to CASRGGDYSNQPQHF.

This chain uses TRBV6-6 with TRBJ1-1; perhaps TRBD1 as D (5 bases). V was shortened by 7 bases and J by 6 bases, with 15 bases between the two germline ends. This CDR3 spans 13 amino acids. Per the germline V gene, CDR1 is MNHNY and CDR2 is SVGAGI (reference sequence). The CDR3 here is CASTHPGDAEAFF. CDR3 nucleotide sequence: TGTGCCAGCACACATCCGGGGGACGCTGAAGCTTTCTTT.

The J gene is TRBJ2-1, the V gene TRBV5-6; tentatively, D is TRBD2 (6 bases). Between the trimmed V and J ends, which lost 4 bases and 5 bases, there was a span of 16 bases. From germline, CDR1 is SGHDT and CDR2 YYEEEE. The length of the CDR3 is 15 residues. The CDR3 spells CASSLRRLVNNEQFF. For the CDR3, the DNA is TGTGCCAGCAGCCTCCGGAGACTAGTGAACAATGAGCAGTTCTTC.

The chain uses TRBV29-1 and TRBJ1-2, with 8 bases fitting TRBD1. Trimming at V came to 5 bases and at J to 3 bases, leaving 11 bases not matched to a gene. The CDR3 sequence is 15 residues long. Germline V gene sequence: CDR1 SQVTM, CDR2 ANQGSEA. CDR3 bases: TGCAGCGTTTCGATGAGAACAGGGGGGGACTATGGCTACACCTTC. Its protein product is CSVSMRTGGDYGYTF.

This clone appeared once. The gene calls are TRBV30 and TRBJ2-3; D possibly uses TRBD1 or TRBD2 (5 bases each). CDR3 length equals 16 residues. Per germline, CDR1 GTSNPN and CDR2 SVGIG (reference sequence). Trimming took 0 bases from V and 2 from J, leaving 15 bases between them. In DNA form, the CDR3 reads TGTGCCTGGAGTGTGAGGGGTCCTCCCTTCACAGATACGCAGTATTTT. Protein product: CAWSVRGPPFTDTQYF.

The gene calls are TRBV5-4 and TRBJ1-1, with 7 bases lining up with TRBD1. This CDR3 has 15 residues. V lost 2 bases, J lost 3 bases, and 7 bases stayed unmatched. The germline CDR1 and CDR2 sequences are SGHNT and YYREEE (reference sequence). Here the CDR3 reads CASSLPDRDYTEAFF. The CDR3 DNA follows: TGTGCCAGCAGCTTACCCGACAGGGATTACACTGAAGCTTTCTTT.

In its sample, this clone was seen once. This chain uses TRBV19 with TRBJ1-1, with D possibly TRBD1 on 5 matching bases. Per germline, CDR1 LNHDA and CDR2 SQIVND (reference sequence). Trimming shortened V by 5 bases and J by 0 bases, and 13 bases separated the two germline ends. CDR3 length: 15 amino acids. CDR3 nucleotide sequence: TGTGCCAGTAGTGTACGGGACTTCATGAACACTGAAGCTTTCTTT. Amino acids: CASSVRDFMNTEAFF.

This clone is termed medium-sized. The chain has TRBV5-6 and TRBJ1-2; unclear D gene. CDR3 size: 13 residues. Germline CDR1 reads SGHDT; CDR2 reads YYEEEE. The V gene lost 4 bases and the J gene lost 4 bases, with 11 bases spanning the gap. CDR3 DNA sequence: TGTGCCAGCAGCCCAATAGGGATCTATGGCTACACCTTC. Translated: CASSPIGIYGYTF. The whole variable domain, filled in from reference TRBV5-6 and TRBJ1-2, reads DAGVTQSPTHLIKTRGQQVTLRCSPKSGHDTVSWYQQALGQGPQFIFQYYEEEERQRGNFPDRFSGHQFPNYSSELNVNALLLGDSALYLCASSPIGIYGYTFGSGTRLTVV.

There are a few counts of this clone. This sample includes further DNA sequences coding for the same CDR3. The chain employs TRBV27 and TRBJ2-2; possibly TRBD1 for D (6 bases). V gave up 5 bases and J gave up 7 bases, with 11 bases separating them. The germline V gene encodes CDR1 MNHEY and CDR2 SMNVEV (reference sequence). The length of the CDR3 is 13 residues. CDR3 sequence reads: CASSPTRGGELFF. CDR3 sequence (DNA): TGTGCCAGCAGTCCGACCAGGGGCGGGGAGCTGTTTTTT.

The chain is built from TRBV15 and TRBJ1-4, with a weak D call TRBD1 (5 bases). V was trimmed by 2 bases and J by 8 bases, leaving 15 bases between them. Germline loops: CDR1 LNHNV, CDR2 YYDKDF (reference sequence). The CDR3 totals 15 residues. CDR3 coding DNA: TGTGCCACCAGCAGAAATGGGGACCGGGGAGAAAAACTGTTTTTT. Translated, it gives CATSRNGDRGEKLFF.

The table lists this clone with a few counts. The same CDR3 is also encoded by other DNA sequences in this sample. The V gene is TRBV2, the J gene TRBJ2-1; TRBD1 matches at 9 bases. The CDR3 extends over 12 amino acids. Germline CDR1 and CDR2: SNHLY and FYNNEI. Trimming removed 9 bases from V and 7 bases from J; junction bases left unmatched: 4. CDR3: CASSDRGNEQFF. In DNA form, the CDR3 reads TGTGCCAGTTCGGACAGGGGTAATGAGCAGTTCTTC.